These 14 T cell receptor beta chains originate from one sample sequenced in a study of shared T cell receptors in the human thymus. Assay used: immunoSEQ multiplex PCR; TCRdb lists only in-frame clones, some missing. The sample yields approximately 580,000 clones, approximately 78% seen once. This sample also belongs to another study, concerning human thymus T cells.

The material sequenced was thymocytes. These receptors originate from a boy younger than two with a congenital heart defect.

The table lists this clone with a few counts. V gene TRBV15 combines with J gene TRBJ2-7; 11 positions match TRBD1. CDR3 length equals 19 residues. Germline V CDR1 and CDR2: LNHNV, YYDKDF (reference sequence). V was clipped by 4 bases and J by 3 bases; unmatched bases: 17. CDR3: CATSTGTTDRGQSYYEQYF. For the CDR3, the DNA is TGTGCCACCAGCACAGGAACCACGGACAGGGGGCAATCCTACTACGAGCAGTACTTC.

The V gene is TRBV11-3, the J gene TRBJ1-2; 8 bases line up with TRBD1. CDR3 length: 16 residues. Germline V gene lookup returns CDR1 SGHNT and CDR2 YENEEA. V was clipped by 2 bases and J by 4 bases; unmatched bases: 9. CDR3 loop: CASSLPKWTGSYGYTF. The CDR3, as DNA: TGTGCCAGCAGCTTACCCAAATGGACAGGGAGCTATGGCTACACCTTC.

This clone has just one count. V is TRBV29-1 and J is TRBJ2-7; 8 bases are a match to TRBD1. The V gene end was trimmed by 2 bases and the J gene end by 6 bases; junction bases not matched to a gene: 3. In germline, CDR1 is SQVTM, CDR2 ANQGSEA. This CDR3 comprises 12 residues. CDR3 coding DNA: TGCAGCGTTGAACCACAGGGGGGCGAGCAGTACTTC. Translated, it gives CSVEPQGGEQYF.

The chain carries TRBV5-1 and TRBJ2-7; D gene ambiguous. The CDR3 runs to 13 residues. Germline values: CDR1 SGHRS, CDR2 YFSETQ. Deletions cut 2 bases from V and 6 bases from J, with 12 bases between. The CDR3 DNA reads TGCGCCAGCAGCTTATGTGGTACAAGCGAGCAGTACTTC. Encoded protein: CASSLCGTSEQYF. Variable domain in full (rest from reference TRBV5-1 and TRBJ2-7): KAGVTQTPRYLIKTRGQQVTLSCSPISGHRSVSWYQQTPGQGLQFLFEYFSETQRNKGNFPGRFSGRQFSNSRSEMNVSTLELGDSALYLCASSLCGTSEQYFGPGTRLTVT.

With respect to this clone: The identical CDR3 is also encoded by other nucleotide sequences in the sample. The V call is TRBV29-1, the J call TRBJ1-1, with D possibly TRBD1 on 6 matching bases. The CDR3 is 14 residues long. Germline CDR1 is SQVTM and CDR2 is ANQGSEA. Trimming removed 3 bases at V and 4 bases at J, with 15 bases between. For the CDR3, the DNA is TGCAGCGTTGAGGATGGGGGCGGGGGCACTGAAGCTTTCTTT. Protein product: CSVEDGGGGTEAFF.

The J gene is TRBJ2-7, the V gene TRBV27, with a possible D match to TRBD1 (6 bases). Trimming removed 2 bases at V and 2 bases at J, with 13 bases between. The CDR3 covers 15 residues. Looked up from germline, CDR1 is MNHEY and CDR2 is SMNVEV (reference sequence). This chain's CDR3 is CASSLGQRGTYEQYF. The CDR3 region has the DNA TGTGCCAGCAGTTTAGGGCAGAGGGGGACCTACGAGCAGTACTTC.

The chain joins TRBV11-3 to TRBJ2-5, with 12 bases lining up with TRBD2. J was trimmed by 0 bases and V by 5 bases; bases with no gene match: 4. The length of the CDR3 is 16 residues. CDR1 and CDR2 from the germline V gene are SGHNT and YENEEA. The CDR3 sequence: CASSLRLAGDQETQYF. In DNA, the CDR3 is TGTGCCAGCAGCCTCCGACTAGCGGGAGACCAAGAGACCCAGTACTTC.

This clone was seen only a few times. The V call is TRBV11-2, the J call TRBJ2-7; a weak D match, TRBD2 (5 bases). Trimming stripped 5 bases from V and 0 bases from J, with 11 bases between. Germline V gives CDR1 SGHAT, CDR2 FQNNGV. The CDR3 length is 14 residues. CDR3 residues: CASSVRAVSYEQYF. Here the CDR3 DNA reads TGTGCCAGCAGCGTACGAGCGGTCTCCTACGAGCAGTACTTC.

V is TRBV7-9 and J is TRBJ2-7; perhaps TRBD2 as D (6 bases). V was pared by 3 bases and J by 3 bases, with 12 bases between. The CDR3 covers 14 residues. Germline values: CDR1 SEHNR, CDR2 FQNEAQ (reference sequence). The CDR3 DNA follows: TGTGCCAGCAGCTTGGGGGGACGTCTCTACGAGCAGTACTTC. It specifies CASSLGGRLYEQYF.

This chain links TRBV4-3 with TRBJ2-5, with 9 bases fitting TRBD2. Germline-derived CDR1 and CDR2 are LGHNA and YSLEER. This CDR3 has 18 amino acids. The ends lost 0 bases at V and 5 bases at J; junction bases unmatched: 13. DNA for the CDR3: TGCGCCAGCAGCCAAGATCCCCCTCTAGCGGGACTAGGGGAGACCCAGTACTTC. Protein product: CASSQDPPLAGLGETQYF.

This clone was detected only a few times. The CDR3 loop is CAWSPQLPVDLHSGGPGNEQFF. For the CDR3, the DNA is TGTGCCTGGAGCCCACAACTCCCAGTGGACTTACATAGCGGGGGCCCTGGGAATGAGCAGTTCTTC. V and J are TRBV30 and TRBJ2-1, with 9 bases fitting TRBD2. Losses at the gene ends were 3 bases for V and 7 bases for J; bases not matched to a gene: 31. The CDR3 runs 22 residues. Germline V gene data show CDR1 as GTSNPN and CDR2 as SVGIG (reference sequence).

The CDR3 region is CASSLESGPPYEQYF. The CDR3 nucleotides are TGCGCCAGCAGCTTGGAGTCAGGGCCCCCCTACGAGCAGTACTTC. The rearrangement uses TRBV5-1 and TRBJ2-7; D is possibly TRBD1 (5 bases). Germline CDR1 SGHRS, CDR2 YFSETQ. Trimming cost V 0 bases and J 2 bases, with 12 bases left between them. The CDR3 length is 15 residues.

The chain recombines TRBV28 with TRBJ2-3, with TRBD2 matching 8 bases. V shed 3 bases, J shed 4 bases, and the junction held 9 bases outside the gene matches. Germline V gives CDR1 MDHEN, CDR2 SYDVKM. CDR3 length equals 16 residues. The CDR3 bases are TGTGCCAGCAGTTTCTTGACGGGAGGGTGCCCAGATACGCAGTATTTT. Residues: CASSFLTGGCPDTQYF.

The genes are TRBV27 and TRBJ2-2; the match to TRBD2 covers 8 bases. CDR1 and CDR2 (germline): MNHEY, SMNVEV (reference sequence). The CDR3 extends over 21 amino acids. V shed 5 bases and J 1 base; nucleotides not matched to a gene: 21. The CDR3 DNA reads TGTGCCAGCAGTCCAGCAGTTTATCGGAAACATACTAGCGGGAACACCGGGGAGCTGTTTTTT. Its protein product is CASSPAVYRKHTSGNTGELFF.